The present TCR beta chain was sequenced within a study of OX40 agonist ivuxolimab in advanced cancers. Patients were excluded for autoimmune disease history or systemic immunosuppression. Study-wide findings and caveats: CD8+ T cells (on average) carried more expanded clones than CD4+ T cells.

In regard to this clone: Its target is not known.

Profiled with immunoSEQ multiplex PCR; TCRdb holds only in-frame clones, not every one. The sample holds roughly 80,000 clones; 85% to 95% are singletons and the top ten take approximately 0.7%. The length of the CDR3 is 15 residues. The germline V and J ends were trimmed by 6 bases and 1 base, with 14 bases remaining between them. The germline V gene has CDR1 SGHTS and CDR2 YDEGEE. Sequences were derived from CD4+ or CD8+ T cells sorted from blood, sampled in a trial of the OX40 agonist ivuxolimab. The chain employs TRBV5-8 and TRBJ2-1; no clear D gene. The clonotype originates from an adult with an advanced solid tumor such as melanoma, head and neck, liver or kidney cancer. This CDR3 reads CASNPLIVSYNEQFF. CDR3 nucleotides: TGTGCCAGCAACCCGCTAATTGTTTCCTACAATGAGCAGTTCTTC.